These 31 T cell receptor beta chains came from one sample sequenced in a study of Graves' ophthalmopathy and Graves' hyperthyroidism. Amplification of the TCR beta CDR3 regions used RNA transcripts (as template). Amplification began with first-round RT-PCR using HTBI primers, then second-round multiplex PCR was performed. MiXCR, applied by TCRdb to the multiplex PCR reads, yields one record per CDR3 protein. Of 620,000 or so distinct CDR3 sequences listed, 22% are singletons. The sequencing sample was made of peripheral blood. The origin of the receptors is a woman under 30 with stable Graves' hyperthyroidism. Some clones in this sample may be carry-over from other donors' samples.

The CDR3 region is CASSREGPSYEQYF. The CDR3 region has the DNA TGTGCCAGTTCAAGGGAGGGGCCCTCCTACGAGCAGTACTTC. The chain recombines TRBV27 with TRBJ2-7, with 7 bases aligning to TRBD2. Germline CDR1 is MNHEY and CDR2 is SMNVEV (reference sequence). This CDR3 has 14 residues. The ends lost 9 bases at V and 0 bases at J; junction bases unmatched: 8.

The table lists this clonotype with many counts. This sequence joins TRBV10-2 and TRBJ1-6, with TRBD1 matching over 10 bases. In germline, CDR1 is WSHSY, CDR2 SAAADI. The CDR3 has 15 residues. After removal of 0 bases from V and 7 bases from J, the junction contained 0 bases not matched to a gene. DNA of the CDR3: TGCGCCAGCAGTGAGTCGGGACAGGGGAATTCACCCCTCCACTTT. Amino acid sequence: CASSESGQGNSPLHF.

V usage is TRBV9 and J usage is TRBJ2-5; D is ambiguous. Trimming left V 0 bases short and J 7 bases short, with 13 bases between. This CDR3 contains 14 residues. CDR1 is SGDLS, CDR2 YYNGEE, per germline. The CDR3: CASSVGVAHGTQYF. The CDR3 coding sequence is TGTGCCAGCAGCGTAGGGGTAGCCCATGGGACCCAGTACTTC.

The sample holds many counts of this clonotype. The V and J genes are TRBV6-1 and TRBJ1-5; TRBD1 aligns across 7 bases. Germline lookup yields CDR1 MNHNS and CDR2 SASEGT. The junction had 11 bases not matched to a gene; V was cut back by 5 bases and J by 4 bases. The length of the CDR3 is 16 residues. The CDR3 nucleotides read TGTGCCAGCAGTCCCAGTCGGACAGGTGCTAATCAGCCCCAGCATTTT. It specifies CASSPSRTGANQPQHF.

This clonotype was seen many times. CDR3 protein: CASSLTSGGRTSYEQYF. For the CDR3, the DNA is TGTGCCAGCAGTCTGACTAGCGGGGGGCGTACCTCCTACGAGCAGTACTTC. V is TRBV12-3 or TRBV12-4 and J is TRBJ2-7; 13 bases are a match to TRBD2. The CDR3 has 17 residues. Trimming cost V 5 bases and J 0 bases; bases outside gene matches: 7.

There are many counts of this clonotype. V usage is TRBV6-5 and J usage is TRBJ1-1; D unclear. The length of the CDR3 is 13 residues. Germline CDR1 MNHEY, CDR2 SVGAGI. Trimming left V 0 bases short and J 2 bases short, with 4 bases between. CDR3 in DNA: TGTGCCAGCAGTTACTCACATAACACTGAAGCTTTCTTT. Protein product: CASSYSHNTEAFF.

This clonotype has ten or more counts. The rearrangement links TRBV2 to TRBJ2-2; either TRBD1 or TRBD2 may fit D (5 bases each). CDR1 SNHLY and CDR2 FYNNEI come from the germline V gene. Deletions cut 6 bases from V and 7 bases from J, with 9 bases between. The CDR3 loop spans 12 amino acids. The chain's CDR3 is CASRMRGGELFF. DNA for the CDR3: TGTGCCAGCAGGATGAGGGGCGGGGAGCTGTTTTTT.

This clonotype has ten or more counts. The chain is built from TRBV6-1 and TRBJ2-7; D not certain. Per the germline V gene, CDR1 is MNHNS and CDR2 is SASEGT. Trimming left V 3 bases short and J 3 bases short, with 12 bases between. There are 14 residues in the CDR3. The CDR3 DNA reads TGTGCCAGCAGTGATGGTGCCGTTAACTACGAGCAGTACTTC. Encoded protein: CASSDGAVNYEQYF.

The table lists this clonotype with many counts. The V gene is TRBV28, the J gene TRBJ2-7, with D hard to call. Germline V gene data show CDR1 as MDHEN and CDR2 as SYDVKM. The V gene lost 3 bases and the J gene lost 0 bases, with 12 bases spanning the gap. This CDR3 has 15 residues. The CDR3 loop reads CASSFIVQNSYEQYF. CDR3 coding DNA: TGTGCCAGCAGTTTTATAGTACAGAACTCCTACGAGCAGTACTTC.

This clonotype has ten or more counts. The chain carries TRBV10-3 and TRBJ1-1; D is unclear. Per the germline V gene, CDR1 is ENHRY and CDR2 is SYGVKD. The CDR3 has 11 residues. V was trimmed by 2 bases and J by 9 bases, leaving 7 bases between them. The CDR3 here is CAISEGVKAFF. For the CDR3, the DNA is TGTGCCATCAGTGAGGGGGTGAAAGCTTTCTTT.

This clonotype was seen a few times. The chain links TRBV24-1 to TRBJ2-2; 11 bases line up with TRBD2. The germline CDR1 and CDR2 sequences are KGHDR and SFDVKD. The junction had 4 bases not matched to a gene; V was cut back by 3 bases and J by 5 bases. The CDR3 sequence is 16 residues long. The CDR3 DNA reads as TGTGCCACCAGTGATCTGCTAGCGGGAGGTACCGGGGAGCTGTTTTTT. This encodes CATSDLLAGGTGELFF.

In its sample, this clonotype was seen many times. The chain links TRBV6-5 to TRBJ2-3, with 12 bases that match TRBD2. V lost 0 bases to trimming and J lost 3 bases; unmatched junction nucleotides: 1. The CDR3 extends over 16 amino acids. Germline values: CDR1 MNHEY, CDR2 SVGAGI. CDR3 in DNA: TGTGCCAGCAGTTACTCAGGACTAGCGGGGACAGATACGCAGTATTTT. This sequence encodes CASSYSGLAGTDTQYF.

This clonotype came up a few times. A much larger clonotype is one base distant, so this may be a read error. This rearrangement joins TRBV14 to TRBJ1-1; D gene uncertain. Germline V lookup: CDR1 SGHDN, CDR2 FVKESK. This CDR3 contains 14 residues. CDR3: CASSQDSTNTEACF. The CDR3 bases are TGTGCCAGCAGCCAAGATTCCACGAACACTGAAGCTTGCTTT.

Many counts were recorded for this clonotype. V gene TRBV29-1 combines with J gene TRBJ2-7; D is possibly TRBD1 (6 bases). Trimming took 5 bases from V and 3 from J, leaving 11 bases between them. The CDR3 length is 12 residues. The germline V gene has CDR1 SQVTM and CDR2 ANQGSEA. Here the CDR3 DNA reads TGCAGCGTTAAACAGGGCAGCTACGAGCAGTACTTC. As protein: CSVKQGSYEQYF.

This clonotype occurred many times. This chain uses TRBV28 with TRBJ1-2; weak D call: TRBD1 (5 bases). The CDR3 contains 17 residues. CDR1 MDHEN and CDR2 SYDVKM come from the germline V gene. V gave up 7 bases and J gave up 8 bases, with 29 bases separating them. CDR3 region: CASNRGGSGISSLGYTF. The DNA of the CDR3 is TGTGCCAGCAACCGCGGGGGGTCAGGGATCTCCTCTTTAGGCTACACCTTC.

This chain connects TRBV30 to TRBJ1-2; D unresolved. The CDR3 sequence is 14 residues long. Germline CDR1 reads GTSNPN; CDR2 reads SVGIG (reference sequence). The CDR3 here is CVSPEVGRGYGYTF. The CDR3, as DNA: TGTGTCTCGCCGGAAGTAGGACGGGGCTATGGCTACACCTTC.

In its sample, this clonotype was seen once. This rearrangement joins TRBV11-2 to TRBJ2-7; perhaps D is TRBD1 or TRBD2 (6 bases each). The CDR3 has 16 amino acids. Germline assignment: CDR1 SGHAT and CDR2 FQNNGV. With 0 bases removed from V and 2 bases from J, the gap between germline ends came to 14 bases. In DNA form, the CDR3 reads TGTGCCAGCAGCTTAGATGGGGGGCTCAGGGCCTACGAGCAGTACTTC. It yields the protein CASSLDGGLRAYEQYF.

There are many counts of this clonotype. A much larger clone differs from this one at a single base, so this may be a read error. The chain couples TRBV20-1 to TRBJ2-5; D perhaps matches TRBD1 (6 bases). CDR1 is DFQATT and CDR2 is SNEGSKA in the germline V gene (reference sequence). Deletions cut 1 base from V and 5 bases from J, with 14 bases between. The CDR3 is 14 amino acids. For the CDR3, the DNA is TGCAGTGCTAGAGCGGTCAGGGGCCGTGAGACCCAGTACTTC. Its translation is CSARAVRGRETQYF.

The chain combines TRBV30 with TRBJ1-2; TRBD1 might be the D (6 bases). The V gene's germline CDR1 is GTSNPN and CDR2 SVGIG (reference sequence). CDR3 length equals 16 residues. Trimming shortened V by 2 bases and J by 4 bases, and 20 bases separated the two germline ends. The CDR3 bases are TGTGCCTGGAGTAAAACCCGGACAGCCTACATCTATGGCTACACCTTC. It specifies CAWSKTRTAYIYGYTF.

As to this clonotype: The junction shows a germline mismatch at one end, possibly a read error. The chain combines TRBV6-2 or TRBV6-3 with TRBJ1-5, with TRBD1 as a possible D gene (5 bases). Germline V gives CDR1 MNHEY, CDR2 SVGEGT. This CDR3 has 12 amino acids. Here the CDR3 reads CASGRDGQSQHF. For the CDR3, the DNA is TGTGCCAGCGGACGGGACGGTCAGTCCCAGCATTTT.

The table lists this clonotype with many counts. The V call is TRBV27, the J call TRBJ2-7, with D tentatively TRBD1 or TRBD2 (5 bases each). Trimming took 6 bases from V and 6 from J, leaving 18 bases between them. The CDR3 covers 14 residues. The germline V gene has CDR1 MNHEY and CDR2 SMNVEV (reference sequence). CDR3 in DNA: TGTGCCAGCAGCCTGGGACCACTAAATGGCGAGCAGTACTTC. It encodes CASSLGPLNGEQYF.

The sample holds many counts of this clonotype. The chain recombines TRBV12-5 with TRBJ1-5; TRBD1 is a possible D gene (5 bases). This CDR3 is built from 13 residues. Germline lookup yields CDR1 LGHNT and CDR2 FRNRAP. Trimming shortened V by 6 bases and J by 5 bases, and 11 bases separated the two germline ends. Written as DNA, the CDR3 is TGTGCTAGTGGAAACGACAGCGATCAGCCCCAGCATTTT. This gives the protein CASGNDSDQPQHF.

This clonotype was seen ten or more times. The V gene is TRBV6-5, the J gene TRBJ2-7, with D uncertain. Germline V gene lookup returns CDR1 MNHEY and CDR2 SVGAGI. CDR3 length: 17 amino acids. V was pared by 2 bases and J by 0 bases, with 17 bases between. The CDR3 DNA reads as TGTGCCAGCAGTTACCAAAGCTTGCCCTCGCGCTCCTACGAGCAGTACTTC. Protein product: CASSYQSLPSRSYEQYF.

In DNA, the CDR3 is TGTGCCAGCAGCCTCAGGGGCGTAAATAATTCACCCCTCCACTTT. The encoded protein is CASSLRGVNNSPLHF. The V and J genes are TRBV12-3 or TRBV12-4 and TRBJ1-6; maybe TRBD1 (6 bases). Trimming removed 6 bases from V and 5 bases from J, with 14 bases in between. The CDR3 spans 15 residues.

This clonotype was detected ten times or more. CDR3 region: CASSVNRQGVGETQYF. CDR3 nucleotide sequence: TGTGCCAGCAGCGTAAACCGACAGGGGGTGGGGGAGACCCAGTACTTC. The V call is TRBV7-6, the J call TRBJ2-5, with TRBD1 matching 9 bases. CDR1 SGHVS and CDR2 FNYEAQ come from the germline V gene. This CDR3 region has 16 residues. The J segment lost 5 bases and the V segment lost 5 bases, leaving 12 bases of the junction unmatched.

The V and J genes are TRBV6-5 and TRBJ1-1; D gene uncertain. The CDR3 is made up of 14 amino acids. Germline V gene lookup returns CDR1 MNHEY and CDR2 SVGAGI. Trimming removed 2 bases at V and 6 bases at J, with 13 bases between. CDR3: CASSYDDTRPEAFF. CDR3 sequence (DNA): TGTGCCAGCAGTTACGACGACACCCGACCTGAAGCTTTCTTT.

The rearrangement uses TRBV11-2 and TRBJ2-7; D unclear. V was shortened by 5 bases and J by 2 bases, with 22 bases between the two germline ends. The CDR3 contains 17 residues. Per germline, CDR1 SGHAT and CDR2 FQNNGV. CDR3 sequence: CASSPRLPARIAYEQYF. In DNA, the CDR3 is TGTGCCAGCAGCCCCCGTCTCCCCGCTAGAATCGCCTACGAGCAGTACTTC.

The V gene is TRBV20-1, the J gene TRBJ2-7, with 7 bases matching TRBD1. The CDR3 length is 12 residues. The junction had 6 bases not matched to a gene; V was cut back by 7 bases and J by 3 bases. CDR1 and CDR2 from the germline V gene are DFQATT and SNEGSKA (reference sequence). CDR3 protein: CSGQGDVYEQYF. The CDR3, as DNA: TGCAGTGGACAGGGTGATGTCTACGAGCAGTACTTC.

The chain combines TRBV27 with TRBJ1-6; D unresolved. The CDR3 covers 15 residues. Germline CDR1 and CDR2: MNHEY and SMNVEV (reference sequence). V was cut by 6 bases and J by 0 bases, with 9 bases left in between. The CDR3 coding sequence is TGTGCCAGCAGATTTGAGAGCTCCTATAATTCACCCCTCCACTTT. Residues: CASRFESSYNSPLHF.

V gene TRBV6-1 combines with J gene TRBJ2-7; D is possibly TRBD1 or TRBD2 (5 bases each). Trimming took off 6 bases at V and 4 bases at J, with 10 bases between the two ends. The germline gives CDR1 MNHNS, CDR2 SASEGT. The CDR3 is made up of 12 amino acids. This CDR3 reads CASRGDLYEQYF. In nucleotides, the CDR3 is TGTGCCAGCAGAGGGGACCTATACGAGCAGTACTTC.

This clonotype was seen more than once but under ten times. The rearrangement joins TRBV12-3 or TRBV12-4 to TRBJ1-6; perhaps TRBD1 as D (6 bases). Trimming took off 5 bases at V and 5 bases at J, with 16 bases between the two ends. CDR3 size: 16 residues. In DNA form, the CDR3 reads TGTGCCAGCAGTGTCTCGGGGGGCGCCCATAATTCACCCCTCCACTTT. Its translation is CASSVSGGAHNSPLHF.